Shown below are 18 T cell receptor beta chains from a single sample sequenced in a study of OX40 agonist ivuxolimab in advanced cancers. Clones were read by immunoSEQ multiplex PCR, and TCRdb kept only the in-frame ones, dropping some. The sample lists approximately 56,000 clones, 75% to 85% seen once, with about 0.73% in the top ten. The specimen was CD4+ or CD8+ T cells sorted from blood, collected in a trial of the OX40 agonist ivuxolimab. The receptors shown here come from an adult with an advanced solid tumor such as melanoma, head and neck, liver or kidney cancer.

V usage is TRBV28 and J usage is TRBJ1-3, with unresolved D. The CDR3 length is 15 residues. The germline CDR1 and CDR2 sequences are MDHEN and SYDVKM. Trimming took off 6 bases at V and 0 bases at J, with 12 bases between the two ends. CDR3 nucleotides: TGTGCCAGCAGAACTGGAAGCGTCTCTGGAAACACCATATATTTT. Its translation: CASRTGSVSGNTIYF.

This clone was observed a few times. V is TRBV12-5 and J is TRBJ2-2; D not resolved. The V end lost 2 bases, the J end lost 5 bases, and 6 bases lay between the germline ends. The CDR3 is made up of 13 amino acids. CDR1 and CDR2 from the germline V gene are LGHNT and FRNRAP. The CDR3 DNA sequence: TGTGCTAGTGGTTTGCCCGGGACCGGGGAGCTGTTTTTT. It translates to CASGLPGTGELFF.

The gene calls are TRBV10-3 and TRBJ2-3; 8 positions match TRBD2. Germline V gene lookup returns CDR1 ENHRY and CDR2 SYGVKD. The CDR3 sequence is 14 residues long. Trimming took 3 bases from V and 5 from J; bases not matched to a gene: 4. The CDR3 spells CAISEGLAGDTQYF. The CDR3 DNA follows: TGTGCCATCAGTGAAGGGCTAGCGGGAGATACGCAGTATTTT.

This clone has just one count. V gene TRBV5-6 combines with J gene TRBJ1-5; the D is unclear. CDR1 is SGHDT and CDR2 is YYEEEE in the germline V gene. Trimming removed 4 bases from V and 5 bases from J, with 16 bases in between. The CDR3 is 15 amino acids. The CDR3 here is CASSHHPAADQPQHF. The CDR3 coding sequence is TGTGCCAGCAGCCACCATCCGGCGGCGGATCAGCCCCAGCATTTT.

V is TRBV5-1 and J is TRBJ1-3, with 9 bases lining up with TRBD1. CDR3 size: 16 residues. Trimming removed 3 bases from V and 4 bases from J; junction bases left unmatched: 8. The germline CDR1 and CDR2 sequences are SGHRS and YFSETQ. The CDR3 loop reads CASSSTGQGIGNTIYF. Here the CDR3 DNA reads TGCGCCAGCAGCTCGACGGGACAGGGAATAGGAAACACCATATATTTT.

The genes are TRBV11-2 and TRBJ1-2; D gene unclear. This CDR3 contains 14 residues. Germline lookup yields CDR1 SGHAT and CDR2 FQNNGV. The V and J ends lost 5 bases and 7 bases respectively, with 17 bases between them. CDR3 nucleotides: TGTGCCAGCAGCCTTACGGCCAGGCAAGGTGGCTACACCTTC. It codes for CASSLTARQGGYTF.

The gene calls are TRBV5-1 and TRBJ2-5; D is tentatively TRBD1 or TRBD2 (6 bases each). V was shortened by 4 bases and J by 5 bases, with 12 bases between the two germline ends. This CDR3 is built from 13 residues. From germline, CDR1 is SGHRS and CDR2 YFSETQ. CDR3 DNA sequence: TGCGCCAGCAGCCTGCTAGGGGGGGAGACCCAGTACTTC. Protein product: CASSLLGGETQYF.

This chain connects TRBV7-2 to TRBJ2-3; TRBD2 matches at 10 bases. The junction had 4 bases not matched to a gene; V was cut back by 4 bases and J by 6 bases. CDR1 and CDR2 from the germline V gene are SGHTA and FQGNSA. This CDR3 comprises 14 residues. The CDR3 nucleotides are TGTGCCAGCAGCTGGGGACTAGCGTTGGATACGCAGTATTTT. This sequence encodes CASSWGLALDTQYF. The whole variable domain, remainder taken from reference TRBV7-2 and TRBJ2-3, is GAGVSQSPSNKVTEKGKDVELRCDPISGHTALYWYRQSLGQGLEFLIYFQGNSAPDKSGLPSDRFSAERTGGSVSTLTIQRTQQEDSAVYLCASSWGLALDTQYFGPGTRLTVL.

The CDR3, as DNA: TGTGCCACCAGCAGAGAACAACGGACAGGGATCACCGGGGAGCTGTTTTTT. It yields the protein CATSREQRTGITGELFF. The chain is built from TRBV15 and TRBJ2-2, with 8 bases fitting TRBD1. The CDR3 has 17 amino acids. Per the germline V gene, CDR1 is LNHNV and CDR2 is YYDKDF (reference sequence). Losses at the gene ends were 0 bases for V and 4 bases for J; bases not matched to a gene: 7.

The CDR3 region has the DNA TGTGCCAGCAGCTTAGGAGGACCTTCCACTAGCGGGGGGATATCCTACGAGCAGTACTTC. The encoded protein is CASSLGGPSTSGGISYEQYF. The chain combines TRBV11-3 with TRBJ2-7, with 12 bases identical to TRBD2. CDR1 is SGHNT, CDR2 YENEEA, per germline. V lost 1 base and J lost 1; bases outside the gene matches: 14. The CDR3 extends over 20 amino acids.

V gene TRBV10-3 combines with J gene TRBJ2-4; tentatively, D is TRBD2 (7 bases). The CDR3 extends over 16 amino acids. Germline CDR1 is ENHRY and CDR2 is SYGVKD. Between the trimmed V and J ends, which lost 0 bases and 6 bases, there was a span of 15 bases. In DNA form, the CDR3 reads TGTGCCATCAGTGAGTCAGGGGGGGCCCGGGGAAACATTCAGTACTTC. Translated, it gives CAISESGGARGNIQYF.

This rearrangement joins TRBV5-1 to TRBJ1-2; perhaps TRBD1 as D (5 bases). The V end lost 6 bases, the J end lost 4 bases, and 16 bases lay between the germline ends. The CDR3 has 14 amino acids. Germline CDR1 SGHRS, CDR2 YFSETQ. The chain's CDR3 is CASTPGGAGYGYTF. The CDR3 DNA reads as TGCGCCAGCACCCCGGGTGGGGCTGGCTATGGCTACACCTTC.

Only one count was recorded for this clone. The genes are TRBV2 and TRBJ2-2; D remains ambiguous. Germline V lookup: CDR1 SNHLY, CDR2 FYNNEI. CDR3 size: 14 residues. Trimming removed 6 bases at V and 1 base at J, with 9 bases between. As DNA, the CDR3 is TGTGCCAGCAGGACCGGGCAGAACACCGGGGAGCTGTTTTTT. Its protein product is CASRTGQNTGELFF.

The chain couples TRBV6-1 to TRBJ2-7, with D possibly being TRBD1 or TRBD2 (5 bases each). Trimming removed 3 bases from V and 3 bases from J, with 12 bases in between. The CDR3 is 14 residues long. Germline CDR1 reads MNHNS; CDR2 reads SASEGT. The CDR3 here is CASSDVGEGYEQYF. CDR3 sequence (DNA): TGTGCCAGCAGTGACGTGGGGGAAGGCTACGAGCAGTACTTC.

The J gene is TRBJ2-1, the V gene TRBV11-3, with TRBD2 identical over 11 bases. V trimming: 5 bases; J trimming: 10 bases; junction bases outside the gene matches: 7. The length of the CDR3 is 14 residues. The germline gives CDR1 SGHNT, CDR2 YENEEA. The CDR3 nucleotides read TGTGCCAGCAGCGGTAGCGGGGGGGCCGAAGAGCAGTTCTTC. Its protein product is CASSGSGGAEEQFF.

V gene TRBV13 combines with J gene TRBJ1-2; D is undetermined. V was trimmed by 0 bases and J by 0 bases, leaving 8 bases between them. The CDR3 is 15 amino acids. From germline, CDR1 is PRHDT and CDR2 FYEKMQ (reference sequence). The CDR3 sequence is CASSLGAGANYGYTF. DNA for the CDR3: TGTGCCAGCAGCTTAGGGGCGGGAGCTAACTATGGCTACACCTTC. Supplemented by reference TRBV13 and TRBJ1-2, the full variable domain reads AAGVIQSPRHLIKEKRETATLKCYPIPRHDTVYWYQQGPGQDPQFLISFYEKMQSDKGSIPDRFSAQQFSDYHSELNMSSLELGDSALYFCASSLGAGANYGYTFGSGTRLTVV.

The genes are TRBV4-1 and TRBJ2-5; D call uncertain. Germline CDR1 and CDR2: MGHRA and YSYEKL. The V end lost 1 base, the J end lost 5 bases, and 14 bases lay between the germline ends. CDR3 length equals 15 residues. The CDR3 coding sequence is TGCGCCAGCAGCCAAGGAGTGGGCTTTGTGGAGACCCAGTACTTC. Residues: CASSQGVGFVETQYF.

This sequence joins TRBV6-5 and TRBJ2-2; a weak D match, TRBD1 (6 bases). The CDR3 has 15 amino acids. V was clipped by 6 bases and J by 2 bases, with 13 bases between them. Looked up from germline, CDR1 is MNHEY and CDR2 is SVGAGI. CDR3 in amino acids: CASSRTGINTGELFF. CDR3 in DNA: TGTGCCAGCAGCCGTACAGGGATCAACACCGGGGAGCTGTTTTTT.